This T cell receptor (beta chain) is from a study of blood T cell repertoires in COVID-19. The CDR3 has 17 amino acids. CDR1 is MDHEN and CDR2 is SYDVKM in the germline V gene. Trimming took 4 bases from V and 0 from J; bases not matched to a gene: 5. Repertoires were generated with immunoSEQ multiplex PCR, while TCRdb's copy carries only in-frame clones and drops some. The sample records about 430,000 clones, 70% to 90% being singletons. Material for sequencing was PBMCs or T cells enriched from blood (not recorded which). The receptor's source is a young woman who had been exposed to COVID-19. The chain employs TRBV28 and TRBJ2-1; 11 bases map to TRBD2. The CDR3 sequence is CASSSLAGGSSYNEQFF. The CDR3 DNA is TGTGCCAGCAGTTCGTTAGCGGGAGGGAGCTCCTACAATGAGCAGTTCTTC.